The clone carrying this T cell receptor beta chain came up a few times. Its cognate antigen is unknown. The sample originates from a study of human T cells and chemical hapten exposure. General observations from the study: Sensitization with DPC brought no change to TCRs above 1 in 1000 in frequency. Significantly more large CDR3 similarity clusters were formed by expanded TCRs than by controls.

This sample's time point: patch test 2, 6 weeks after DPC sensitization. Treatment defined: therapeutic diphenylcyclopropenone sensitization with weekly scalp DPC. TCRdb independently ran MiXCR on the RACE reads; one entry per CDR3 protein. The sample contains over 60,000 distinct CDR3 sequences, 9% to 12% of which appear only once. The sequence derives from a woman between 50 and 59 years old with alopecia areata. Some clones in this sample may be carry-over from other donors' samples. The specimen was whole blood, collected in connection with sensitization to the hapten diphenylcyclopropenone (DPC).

CDR3 bases: TGTGCCAGCAGTGGGGACAGGGGGGGCCTCACAGATACGCAGTATTTT. It encodes CASSGDRGGLTDTQYF. The chain combines TRBV2 with TRBJ2-3; 11 bases map to TRBD1. The CDR3 runs 16 residues. V shed 4 bases, J shed 2 bases, and the junction held 5 bases outside the gene matches. From germline, CDR1 is SNHLY and CDR2 FYNNEI. The variable domain in full, with the rest retrieved from reference TRBV2 and TRBJ2-3, is EPEVTQTPSHQVTQMGQEVILRCVPISNHLYFYWYRQILGQKVEFLVSFYNNEISEKSEIFDDQFSVERPDGSNFTLKIRSTKLEDSAMYFCASSGDRGGLTDTQYFGPGTRLTVL.